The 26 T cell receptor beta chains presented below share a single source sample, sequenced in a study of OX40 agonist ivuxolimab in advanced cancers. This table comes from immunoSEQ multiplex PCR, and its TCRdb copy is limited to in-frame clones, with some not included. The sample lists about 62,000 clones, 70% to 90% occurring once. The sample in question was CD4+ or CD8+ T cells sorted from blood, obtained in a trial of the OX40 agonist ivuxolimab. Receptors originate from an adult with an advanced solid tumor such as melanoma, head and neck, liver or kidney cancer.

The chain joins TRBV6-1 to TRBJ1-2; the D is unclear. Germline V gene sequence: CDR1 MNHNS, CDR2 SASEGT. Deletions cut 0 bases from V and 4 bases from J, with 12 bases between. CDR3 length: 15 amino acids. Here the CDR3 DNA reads TGTGCCAGCAGTGAAGCGAGTAAGGCGTCCTATGGCTACACCTTC. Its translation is CASSEASKASYGYTF.

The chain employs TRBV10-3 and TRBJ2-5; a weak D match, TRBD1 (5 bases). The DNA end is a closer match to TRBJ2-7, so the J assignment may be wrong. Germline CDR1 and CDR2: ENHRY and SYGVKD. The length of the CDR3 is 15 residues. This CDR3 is CAIRKTVSSSYEQYF. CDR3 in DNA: TGTGCCATCAGAAAGACAGTCTCCAGCTCCTACGAGCAGTACTTC.

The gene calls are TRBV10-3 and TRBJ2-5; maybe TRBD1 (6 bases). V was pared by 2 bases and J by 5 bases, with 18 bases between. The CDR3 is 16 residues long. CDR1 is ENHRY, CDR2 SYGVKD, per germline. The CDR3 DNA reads TGTGCCATCAGTGAGACAGGGACCACGCGGCGGGAGACCCAGTACTTC. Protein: CAISETGTTRRETQYF.

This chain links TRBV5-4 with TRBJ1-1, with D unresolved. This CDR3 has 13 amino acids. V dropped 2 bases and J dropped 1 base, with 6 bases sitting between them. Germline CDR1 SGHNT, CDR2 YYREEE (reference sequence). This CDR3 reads CASSFVANTEAFF. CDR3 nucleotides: TGTGCCAGCAGCTTCGTCGCGAACACTGAAGCTTTCTTT.

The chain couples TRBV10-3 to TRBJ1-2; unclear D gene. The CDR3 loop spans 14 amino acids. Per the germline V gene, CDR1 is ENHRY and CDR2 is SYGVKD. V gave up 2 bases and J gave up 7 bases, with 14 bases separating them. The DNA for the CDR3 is TGTGCCATCAGTGAGGCGACGCATAGTGGTGGCTACACCTTC. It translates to CAISEATHSGGYTF.

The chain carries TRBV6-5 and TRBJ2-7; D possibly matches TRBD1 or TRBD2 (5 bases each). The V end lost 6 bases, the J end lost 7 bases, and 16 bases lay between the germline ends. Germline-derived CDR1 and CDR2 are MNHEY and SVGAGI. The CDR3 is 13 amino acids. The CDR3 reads CASRLGEPGEQYF. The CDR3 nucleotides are TGTGCCAGCAGACTGGGGGAGCCGGGGGAGCAGTACTTC.

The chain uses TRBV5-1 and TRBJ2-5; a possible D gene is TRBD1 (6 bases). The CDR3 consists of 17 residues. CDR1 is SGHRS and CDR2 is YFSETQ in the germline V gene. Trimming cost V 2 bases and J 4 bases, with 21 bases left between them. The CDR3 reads CASSFRIGPRGGETQYF. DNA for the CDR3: TGCGCCAGCAGCTTTCGTATAGGACCCAGAGGGGGAGAGACCCAGTACTTC. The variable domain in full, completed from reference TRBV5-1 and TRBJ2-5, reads KAGVTQTPRYLIKTRGQQVTLSCSPISGHRSVSWYQQTPGQGLQFLFEYFSETQRNKGNFPGRFSGRQFSNSRSEMNVSTLELGDSALYLCASSFRIGPRGGETQYFGPGTRLLVL.

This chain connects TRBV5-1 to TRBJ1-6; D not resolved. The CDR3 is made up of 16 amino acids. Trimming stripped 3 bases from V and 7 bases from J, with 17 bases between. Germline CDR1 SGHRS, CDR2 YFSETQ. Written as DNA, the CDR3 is TGCGCCAGCAGCTGGACGACCCCGCAAAACAATTCACCCCTCCACTTT. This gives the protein CASSWTTPQNNSPLHF.

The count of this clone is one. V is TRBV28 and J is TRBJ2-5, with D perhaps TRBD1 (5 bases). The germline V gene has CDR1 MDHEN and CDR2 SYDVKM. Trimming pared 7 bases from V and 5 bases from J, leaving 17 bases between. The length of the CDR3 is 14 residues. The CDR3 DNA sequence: TGTGCCAGCACCCCCCACAGGTTCGGGGAGACCCAGTACTTC. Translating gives CASTPHRFGETQYF.

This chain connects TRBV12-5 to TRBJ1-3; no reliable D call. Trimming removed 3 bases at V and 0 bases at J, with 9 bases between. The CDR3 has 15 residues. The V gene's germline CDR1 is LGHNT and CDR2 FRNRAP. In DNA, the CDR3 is TGTGCTAGTGGTTTTAGCGGGAGCTCTGGAAACACCATATATTTT. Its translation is CASGFSGSSGNTIYF.

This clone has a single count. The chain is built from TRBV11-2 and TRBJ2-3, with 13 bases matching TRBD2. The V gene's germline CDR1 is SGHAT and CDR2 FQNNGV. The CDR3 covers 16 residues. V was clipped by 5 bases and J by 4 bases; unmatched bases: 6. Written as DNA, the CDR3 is TGTGCCAGCAGCGTTCGGACTAGCGGGGGTTCAGATACGCAGTATTTT. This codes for CASSVRTSGGSDTQYF.

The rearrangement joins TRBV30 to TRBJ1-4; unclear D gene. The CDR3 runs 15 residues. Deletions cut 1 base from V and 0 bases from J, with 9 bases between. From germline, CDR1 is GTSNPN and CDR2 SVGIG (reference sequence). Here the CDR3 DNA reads TGTGCCTGGAGTGGGACCGGTCCAACTAATGAAAAACTGTTTTTT. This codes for CAWSGTGPTNEKLFF.

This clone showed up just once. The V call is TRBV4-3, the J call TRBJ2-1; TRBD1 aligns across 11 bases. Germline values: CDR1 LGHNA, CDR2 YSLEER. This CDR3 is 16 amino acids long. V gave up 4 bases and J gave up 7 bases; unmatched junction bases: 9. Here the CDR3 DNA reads TGCGCCAGCAGCCGTGGGGGGACAGGGGGTAGGAATGAGCAGTTCTTC. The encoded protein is CASSRGGTGGRNEQFF.

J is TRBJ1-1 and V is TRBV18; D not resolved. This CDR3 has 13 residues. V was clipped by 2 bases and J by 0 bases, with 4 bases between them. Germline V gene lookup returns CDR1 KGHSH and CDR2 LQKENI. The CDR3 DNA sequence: TGTGCCAGCTCACCAGGCATGAACACTGAAGCTTTCTTT. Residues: CASSPGMNTEAFF.

The CDR3 sequence: CSAPDKGYGYTF. CDR3 bases: TGCAGCGCACCGGACAAGGGCTATGGCTACACCTTC. The chain links TRBV29-1 to TRBJ1-2; a weak D match, TRBD1 (5 bases). Germline CDR1 and CDR2: SQVTM and ANQGSEA. This CDR3 spans 12 amino acids. V was clipped by 7 bases and J by 4 bases, with 13 bases between them.

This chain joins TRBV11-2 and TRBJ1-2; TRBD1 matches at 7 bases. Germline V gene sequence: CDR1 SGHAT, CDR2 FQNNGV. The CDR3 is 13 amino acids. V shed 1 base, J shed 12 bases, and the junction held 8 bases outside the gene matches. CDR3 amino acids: CASSLVGQGGHTF. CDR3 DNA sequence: TGTGCCAGCAGCTTAGTAGGCCAAGGGGGCCACACCTTC.

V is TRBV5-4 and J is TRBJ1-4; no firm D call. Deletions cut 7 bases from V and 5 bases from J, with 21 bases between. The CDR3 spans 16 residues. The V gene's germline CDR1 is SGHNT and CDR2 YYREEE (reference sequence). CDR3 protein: CASGRGNGRRNEKLFF. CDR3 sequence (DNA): TGTGCCAGCGGCCGTGGAAACGGCAGACGAAATGAAAAACTGTTTTTT.

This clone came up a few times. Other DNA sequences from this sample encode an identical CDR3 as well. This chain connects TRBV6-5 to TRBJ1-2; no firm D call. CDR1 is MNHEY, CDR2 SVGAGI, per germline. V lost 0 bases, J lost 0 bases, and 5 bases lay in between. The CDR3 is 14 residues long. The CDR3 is CASSYSASNYGYTF. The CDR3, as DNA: TGTGCCAGCAGTTACTCGGCCTCTAACTATGGCTACACCTTC.

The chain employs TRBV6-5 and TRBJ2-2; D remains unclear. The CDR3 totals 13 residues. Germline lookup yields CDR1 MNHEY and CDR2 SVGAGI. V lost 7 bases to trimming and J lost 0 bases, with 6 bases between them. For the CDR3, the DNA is TGTGCCAGCAAGAACCCGAACACCGGGGAGCTGTTTTTT. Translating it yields CASKNPNTGELFF.

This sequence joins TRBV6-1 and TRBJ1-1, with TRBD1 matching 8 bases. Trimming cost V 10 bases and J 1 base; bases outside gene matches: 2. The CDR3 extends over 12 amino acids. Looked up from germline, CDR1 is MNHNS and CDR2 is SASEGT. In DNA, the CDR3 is TGTGCCACCGGACAGGGGAACACTGAAGCTTTCTTT. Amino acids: CATGQGNTEAFF.

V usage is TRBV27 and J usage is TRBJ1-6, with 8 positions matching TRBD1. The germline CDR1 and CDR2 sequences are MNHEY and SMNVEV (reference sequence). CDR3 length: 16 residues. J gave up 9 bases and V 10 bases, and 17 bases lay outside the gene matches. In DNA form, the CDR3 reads TGTGCCACTCACCCCGGGGCAGGGGGCGCTAGTTCACCCCTCCACTTT. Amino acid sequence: CATHPGAGGASSPLHF.

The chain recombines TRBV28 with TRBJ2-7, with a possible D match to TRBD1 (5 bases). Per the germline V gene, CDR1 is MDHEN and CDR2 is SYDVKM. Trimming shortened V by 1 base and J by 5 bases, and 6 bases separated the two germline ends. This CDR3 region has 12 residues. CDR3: CASSLLGDEQYF. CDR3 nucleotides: TGTGCCAGCAGTTTATTAGGGGACGAGCAGTACTTC.

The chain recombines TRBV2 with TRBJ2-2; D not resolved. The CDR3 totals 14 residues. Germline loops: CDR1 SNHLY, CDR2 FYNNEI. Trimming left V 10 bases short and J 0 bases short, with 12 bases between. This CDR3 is CATARATNTGELFF. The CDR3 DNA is TGTGCCACGGCCCGGGCAACGAACACCGGGGAGCTGTTTTTT.

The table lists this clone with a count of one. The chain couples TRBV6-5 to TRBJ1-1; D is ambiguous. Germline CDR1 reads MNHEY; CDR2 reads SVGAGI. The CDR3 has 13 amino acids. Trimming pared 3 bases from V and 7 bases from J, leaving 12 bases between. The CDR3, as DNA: TGTGCCAGCAGTTATCCCCAGGCGGGTGAAGCTTTCTTT. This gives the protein CASSYPQAGEAFF.

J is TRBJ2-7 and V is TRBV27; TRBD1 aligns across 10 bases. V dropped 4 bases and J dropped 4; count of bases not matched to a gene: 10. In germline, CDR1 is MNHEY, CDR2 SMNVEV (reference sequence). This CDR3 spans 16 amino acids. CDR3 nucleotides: TGTGCCAGCAGTTCGAATTCGGGACAGGGGAGTTACGAGCAGTACTTC. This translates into CASSSNSGQGSYEQYF.

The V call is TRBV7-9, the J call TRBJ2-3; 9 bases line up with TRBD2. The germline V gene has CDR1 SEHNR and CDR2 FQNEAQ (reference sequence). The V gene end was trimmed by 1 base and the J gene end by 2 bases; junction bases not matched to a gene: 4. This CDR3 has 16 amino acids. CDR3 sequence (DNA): TGTGCCAGCAGCTTAGTCCTAGCGGGGAACACAGATACGCAGTATTTT. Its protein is CASSLVLAGNTDTQYF.